The present TCR beta chain was sequenced within a study of blood T cells in healthy people across ages. With 3 bases removed from V and 0 bases from J, the gap between germline ends came to 10 bases. The CDR3 covers 14 residues. Looked up from germline, CDR1 is SGHDT and CDR2 is YYEEEE. This clonotype was detected many times. Its antigen is undetermined. The study's findings and limits: A roughly linear age-dependent decrease characterized TCR beta diversity per million T cells. With donor CMV status unknown, expanded clonotype changes were possibly confounded.

With a J-beta primer mix and a sample-barcoded 5' primer, a second PCR ran about 7 to 12 cycles. Unique molecular identifiers of 12 random nucleotides labeled each cDNA. TCRdb reanalysed the 5' RACE reads using MiXCR and keeps one entry per CDR3 protein. The repertoire consists of around 1.7 million distinct CDR3 sequences, with over 25% occurring once and the leading ten covering about 7.7%. The chain has TRBV5-6 and TRBJ2-7; D not certain. This receptor was identified in a woman between 25 and 40 years old in good health. The sequenced sample was blood. The CDR3 DNA follows: TGTGCCAGCAGCTCACTTCGTTTCTCCTACGAGCAGTACTTC. Translating gives CASSSLRFSYEQYF.